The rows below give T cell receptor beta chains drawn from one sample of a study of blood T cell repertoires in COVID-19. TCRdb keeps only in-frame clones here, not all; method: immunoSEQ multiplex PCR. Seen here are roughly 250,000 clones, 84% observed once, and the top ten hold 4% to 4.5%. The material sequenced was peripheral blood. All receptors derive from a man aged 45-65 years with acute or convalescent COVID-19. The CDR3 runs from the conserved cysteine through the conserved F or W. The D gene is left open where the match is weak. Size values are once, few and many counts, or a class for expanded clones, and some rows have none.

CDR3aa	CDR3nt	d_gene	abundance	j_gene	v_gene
CASTGGGTGSYNEQFF	TGTGCCAGCACCGGAGGGGGGACAGGGTCCTACAATGAGCAGTTCTTC	TRBD1	-	TRBJ2-1	TRBV5-4
CASSPRHYNEQFF	TGTGCCAGCAGCCCAAGACACTACAATGAGCAGTTCTTC	-	-	TRBJ2-1	TRBV11-2
CASSADPGQGSYNSPLHF	TGTGCCAGCAGCGCTGATCCGGGACAGGGAAGCTATAATTCACCCCTCCACTTT	TRBD1	-	TRBJ1-6	TRBV2
CAISEEAGLHSF	TGTGCCATCAGTGAGGAGGCAGGGCTTCATTCGTTC	-	-	TRBJ2-7	TRBV10-3
CASPILFFTDTQYF	TGTGCCAGCCCTATCCTATTCTTCACAGATACGCAGTATTTT	-	few	TRBJ2-3	TRBV2
CASSDMTRSGSYGYTF	TGTGCCAGCAGTGATATGACTCGGAGTGGGAGCTATGGCTACACCTTC	-	-	TRBJ1-2	TRBV25-1
CATSEHRTTGELFF	TGTGCCACCAGTGAGCACAGGACCACCGGGGAGCTGTTTTTT	-	-	TRBJ2-2	TRBV24-1
CASSLRDRGAGELFF	TGTGCCAGCAGCTTAAGGGACAGAGGGGCCGGGGAGCTGTTTTTT	TRBD1	-	TRBJ2-2	TRBV13
CASSPTRGNYEQYF	TGTGCCAGCTCACCTACCAGGGGGAACTACGAGCAGTACTTC	TRBD1	-	TRBJ2-7	TRBV18
CASSRNPGGETQYF	TGTGCCAGCAGTCGCAACCCGGGGGGGGAGACCCAGTACTTC	TRBD2	-	TRBJ2-5	TRBV6-5
CATSDLAVRGGTGELFF	TGTGCCACCAGTGATTTAGCGGTGCGGGGCGGCACCGGGGAGCTGTTTTTT	-	-	TRBJ2-2	TRBV24-1
CASRRQGAYAYGYTF	TGTGCCAGCAGAAGACAGGGGGCCTATGCCTATGGCTACACCTTC	TRBD1	-	TRBJ1-2	TRBV28
CASNEGALGYTF	TGTGCCAGCAACGAGGGGGCTCTGGGCTACACCTTC	TRBD1	-	TRBJ1-2	TRBV2
CASSLGAQVRSPLHF	TGTGCCAGCAGCTTAGGGGCCCAGGTTCGGTCACCCCTCCACTTT	-	-	TRBJ1-6	TRBV11-2
CASSLGRGSNQPQHF	TGTGCCAGCAGCTTAGGCAGGGGGAGCAATCAGCCCCAGCATTTT	TRBD1	-	TRBJ1-5	TRBV7-2
CASRKLRQDSGNTIYF	TGTGCCAGCAGAAAACTACGACAGGACTCTGGAAACACCATATATTTT	-	few	TRBJ1-3	TRBV2
CASSGGGHPYEQYF	TGTGCCAGCTCGGGCGGGGGGCACCCCTACGAGCAGTACTTC	TRBD2	-	TRBJ2-7	TRBV7-6
CASNPDRGLYEQYF	TGCGCCAGCAACCCGGACAGGGGGCTCTACGAGCAGTACTTC	TRBD1	-	TRBJ2-7	TRBV10-2
CASSLKDRAGTEAFF	TGTGCCAGCAGCTTAAAGGACAGGGCCGGCACTGAAGCTTTCTTT	TRBD1	-	TRBJ1-1	TRBV5-6
CSVEDGTGRLTGETQYF	TGCAGCGTTGAAGACGGGACAGGAAGGCTCACTGGCGAGACCCAGTACTTC	TRBD1	-	TRBJ2-5	TRBV29-1
CASSSTGTGARYGYTF	TGTGCCAGCAGCTCAACCGGGACAGGAGCCCGCTATGGCTACACCTTC	TRBD1	-	TRBJ1-2	TRBV6-2/TRBV6-3
CASSLGRASTNEKLFF	TGCGCCAGCAGCTTGGGCAGGGCGTCTACTAATGAAAAACTGTTTTTT	-	-	TRBJ1-4	TRBV5-1
CASRTLTATEAFF	TGTGCCAGCAGGACCCTTACAGCTACTGAAGCTTTCTTT	-	-	TRBJ1-1	TRBV2
CASSTVTGNTIYF	TGCGCCAGCAGCACGGTGACTGGAAACACCATATATTTT	-	-	TRBJ1-3	TRBV5-1
CAWSMTGGTYEQYF	TGTGCCTGGAGTATGACAGGGGGCACCTACGAGCAGTACTTC	TRBD1	-	TRBJ2-7	TRBV30
CAISDRLAGALEQFF	TGTGCCATCAGTGACCGACTAGCGGGAGCCCTTGAGCAGTTCTTC	TRBD2	once	TRBJ2-1	TRBV10-3
CATRAGGAPGNQPQHF	TGTGCCACCAGGGCAGGGGGCGCCCCCGGCAATCAGCCCCAGCATTTT	TRBD1	once	TRBJ1-5	TRBV15
CASRGGTRGNQPQHF	TGTGCCAGCAGGGGGGGGACACGCGGTAATCAGCCCCAGCATTTT	-	-	TRBJ1-5	TRBV28
CSAQAHNEQFF	TGCAGTGCCCAAGCTCACAATGAGCAGTTCTTC	-	-	TRBJ2-1	TRBV20-1
CSARVNTEAFF	TGCAGTGCTAGAGTAAACACTGAAGCTTTCTTT	-	-	TRBJ1-1	TRBV20-1
CASSEGGTSGYTQYF	TGTGCCAGCAGTGAAGGAGGGACTAGCGGGTATACGCAGTATTTT	TRBD2	many	TRBJ2-3	TRBV2
CASSGRDRGGGGYTF	TGTGCCAGCAGTGGCCGGGACAGGGGAGGAGGTGGCTACACCTTC	TRBD1	-	TRBJ1-2	TRBV2
CASSPAGTPYGYTF	TGTGCCAGCTCACCAGCGGGTACGCCCTATGGCTACACCTTC	-	-	TRBJ1-2	TRBV18
CASSRGSNSNQPQHF	TGTGCCAGCAGTCGAGGGTCGAACAGCAATCAGCCCCAGCATTTT	-	few	TRBJ1-5	TRBV6-5
CASSYGGASNSPLHF	TGTGCCAGCAGTTACGGGGGGGCGAGTAATTCACCCCTCCACTTT	-	-	TRBJ1-6	TRBV6-6
CASSLRLAGGAKNIQYF	TGTGCCAGCAGCTTACGACTAGCGGGAGGGGCCAAAAACATTCAGTACTTC	TRBD2	-	TRBJ2-4	TRBV7-2
CASSQVDSNQPQHF	TGCGCCAGCAGCCAAGTGGACAGTAATCAGCCCCAGCATTTT	-	-	TRBJ1-5	TRBV4-1
CSADRAEAFF	TGCAGCGCAGACAGGGCTGAAGCTTTCTTT	TRBD1	many	TRBJ1-1	TRBV29-1
CASSPEVYRPDTQYF	TGTGCCAGCAGCCCCGAGGTTTATCGCCCGGATACGCAGTATTTT	-	-	TRBJ2-3	TRBV7-9
CASSIGTSGTDTQYF	TGCGCCAGCAGCATAGGGACTAGCGGCACAGATACGCAGTATTTT	TRBD2	-	TRBJ2-3	TRBV5-1
CASSLEGSPYNEQFF	TGTGCCAGCAGCTTGGAGGGGTCTCCTTACAATGAGCAGTTCTTC	-	-	TRBJ2-1	TRBV5-8
CASSEWDRGREKLFF	TGTGCCAGCAGTGAATGGGACAGGGGGAGGGAAAAACTGTTTTTT	TRBD1	-	TRBJ1-4	TRBV6-1
CASSRTSGVKTQYF	TGTGCCAGCAGCCGTACTAGCGGGGTCAAGACCCAGTACTTC	TRBD2	-	TRBJ2-5	TRBV27
CASRDYYGYTF	TGTGCCAGCAGGGACTACTATGGCTACACCTTC	-	-	TRBJ1-2	TRBV6-5
CASSPRAGGGVDTQYF	TGTGCCAGCAGCCCCCGGGCGGGAGGGGGTGTGGATACGCAGTATTTT	TRBD2	-	TRBJ2-3	TRBV3-1/TRBV3-2
CASSRDRVRRAAGNTIYF	TGTGCCAGCAGCCGGGACAGGGTACGACGGGCGGCTGGAAACACCATATATTTT	TRBD1	-	TRBJ1-3	TRBV28
CASSLEMQGGNYEQYF	TGTGCCAGCAGCTTAGAAATGCAGGGTGGAAACTACGAGCAGTACTTC	-	few	TRBJ2-7	TRBV11-3
CAISDRGSTDTQYF	TGTGCCATCAGTGATAGGGGGAGCACAGATACGCAGTATTTT	-	-	TRBJ2-3	TRBV10-3
CASSEGSAGAVEQFF	TGTGCCAGCAGTGAAGGGTCGGCGGGAGCGGTTGAGCAGTTCTTC	TRBD2	-	TRBJ2-1	TRBV6-1
CASSGTGYGYTF	TGTGCCAGCAGTGGGACAGGGTACGGCTACACCTTC	TRBD1	-	TRBJ1-2	TRBV12-3/TRBV12-4